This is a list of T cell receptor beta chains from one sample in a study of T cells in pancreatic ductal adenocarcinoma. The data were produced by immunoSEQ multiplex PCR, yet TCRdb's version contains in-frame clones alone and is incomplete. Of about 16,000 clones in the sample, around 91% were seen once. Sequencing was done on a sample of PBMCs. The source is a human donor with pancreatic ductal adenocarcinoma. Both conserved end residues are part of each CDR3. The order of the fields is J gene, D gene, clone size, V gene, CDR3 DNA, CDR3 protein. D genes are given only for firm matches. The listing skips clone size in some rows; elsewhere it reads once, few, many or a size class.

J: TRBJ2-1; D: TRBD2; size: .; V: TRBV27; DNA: TGTGCCAGCAGTCCTCTAGCGGGGGCACTTACTGAGGGGCAGTTCTTC; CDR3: CASSPLAGALTEGQFF
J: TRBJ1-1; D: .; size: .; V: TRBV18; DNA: TGTGCCAGCTCACCCCGCCCCACCGAGGCTTTCTTT; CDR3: CASSPRPTEAFF
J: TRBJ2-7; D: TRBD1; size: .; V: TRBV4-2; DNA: TGTGCCAGCAGCCGAATATCCGGGACAGGGGTAGACAACGAGCAGTACTTC; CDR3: CASSRISGTGVDNEQYF
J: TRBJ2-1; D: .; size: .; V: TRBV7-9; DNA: TGTGCCAGCAGCTTAATCGGACGGTTGCAGAATGAGCAGTTCTTC; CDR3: CASSLIGRLQNEQFF
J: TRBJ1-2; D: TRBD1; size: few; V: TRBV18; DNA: TGTGCCAGCTCACTGCTTACAAGGGGGCAGGACTATGGCTACACCTTC; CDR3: CASSLLTRGQDYGYTF
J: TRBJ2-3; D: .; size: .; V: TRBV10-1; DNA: TGCGCCAGCAGTGAGTCTGGGGCAGATACGCAGTATTTT; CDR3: CASSESGADTQYF
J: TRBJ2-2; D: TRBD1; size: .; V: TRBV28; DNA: TGTGCCAGCAGTATCCTGTGGGACAGGGGTTACGGGGAGCTGTTTTTT; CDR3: CASSILWDRGYGELFF
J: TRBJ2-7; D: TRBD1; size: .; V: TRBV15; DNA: TGTGCCACCAGCAGAGATGAGACAGGGGGCCCATACGAGCAGTACTTC; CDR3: CATSRDETGGPYEQYF
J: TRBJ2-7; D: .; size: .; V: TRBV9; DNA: TGTGCCAGCGGGCGGGGCTCCTACGAGCAGTACTTC; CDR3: CASGRGSYEQYF
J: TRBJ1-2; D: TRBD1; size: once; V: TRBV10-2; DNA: TGCGCCAGCAGTGGACAGGGGGGCTCTTACTATGGCTACACCTTC; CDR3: CASSGQGGSYYGYTF
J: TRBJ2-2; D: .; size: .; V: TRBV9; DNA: TGTGCCAGCAGAAGGGGGTGGAACACCGGGGAGCTGTTTTTT; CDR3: CASRRGWNTGELFF
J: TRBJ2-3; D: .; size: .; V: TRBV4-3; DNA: TGCGCCAGCAGCCCCCTGGCTAGTAGTCCAGATACGCAGTATTTT; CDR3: CASSPLASSPDTQYF
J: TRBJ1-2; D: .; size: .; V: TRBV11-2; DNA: TGTGCCAGCAGCCGCTTTTTCAGTACCGAGTATGGCTACACCTTC; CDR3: CASSRFFSTEYGYTF
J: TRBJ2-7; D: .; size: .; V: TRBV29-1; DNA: TGCAGCGTGGAAAGATCCTACGAGCAGTACTTC; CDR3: CSVERSYEQYF
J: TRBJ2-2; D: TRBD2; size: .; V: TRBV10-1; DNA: TGCGCCAGCAGTGAGGTAGCGGGAGGGCCGGGCACCGGGGAGCTGTTTTTT; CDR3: CASSEVAGGPGTGELFF
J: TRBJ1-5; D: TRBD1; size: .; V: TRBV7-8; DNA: TGTGCCAGCAGCTTGACGGACAGGGTTAGCAATCAGCCCCAGCATTTT; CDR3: CASSLTDRVSNQPQHF
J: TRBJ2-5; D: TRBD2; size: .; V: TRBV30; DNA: TGTGCCTGGAGTGCGGGGACTAGCTCTACCCAAGAGACCCAGTACTTC; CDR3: CAWSAGTSSTQETQYF
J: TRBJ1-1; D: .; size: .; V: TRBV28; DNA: TGTGCCAGCAGTTTACCCGACACTGACACTGAAGCTTTCTTT; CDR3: CASSLPDTDTEAFF
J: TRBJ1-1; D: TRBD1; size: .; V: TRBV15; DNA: TGTGCCACCAGCGGGGACCGCAGGGGGCGTTTCACTGAAGCTTTCTTT; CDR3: CATSGDRRGRFTEAFF
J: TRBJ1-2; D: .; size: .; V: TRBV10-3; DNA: TGTGCCATCCAGATACCCGGGGGGGATACTAACTATGGCTACACCTTC; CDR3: CAIQIPGGDTNYGYTF
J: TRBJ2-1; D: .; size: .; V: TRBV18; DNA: TGTGCCAGCTCACCGGACGTCAGACGAAGACCAACTTACAATGAGCAGTTCTTC; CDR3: CASSPDVRRRPTYNEQFF
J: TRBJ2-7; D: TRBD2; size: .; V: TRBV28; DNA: TGTGCCAGCAGTCTTACCGGGACTAGCGGGGTGAGCTCCTACGAGCAGTACTTC; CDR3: CASSLTGTSGVSSYEQYF
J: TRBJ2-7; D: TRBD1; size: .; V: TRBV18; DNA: TGTGCCAGCTCACCACGGCAGGGGGACACCTACGAGCAGTACTTC; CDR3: CASSPRQGDTYEQYF
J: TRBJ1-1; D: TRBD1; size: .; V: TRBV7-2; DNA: TGTGCCAGCAGCCCCGGGACAGCGAACACTGAAGCTTTCTTT; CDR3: CASSPGTANTEAFF
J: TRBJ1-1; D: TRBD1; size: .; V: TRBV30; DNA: TGTGCCTGGAGTGTACGTACAGGGGGGAACCTTGAAGCTTTCTTT; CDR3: CAWSVRTGGNLEAFF
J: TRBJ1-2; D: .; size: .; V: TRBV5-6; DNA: TGTGCCAGCAGCGGGGGGCCTTCATTGGGCCTACATGGCTACACCTTC; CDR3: CASSGGPSLGLHGYTF
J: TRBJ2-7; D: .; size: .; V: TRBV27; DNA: TGTGCCAGCAGTTTTAGGCTCGGTTACGAGCAGTACTTC; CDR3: CASSFRLGYEQYF